This entry lists 6 T cell receptor beta chains sequenced from one sample in a study of shared clonotypes between healthy human individuals (dated by TCRdb to the early 2020s). The library relied on the immunoSEQ multiplex PCR assay. This immuneACCESS table, as held by TCRdb, lists in-frame sequences with V and J called but not all clones. Of the missing ones, under half trace to an unresolved V gene in checked studies; the others have no known cause. Counted in this sample were about 960,000 clones; less than 85% of them appeared once. The top ten constitute over 1.3% of the sample. Sequenced material: memory CD4+ T cells sorted from blood. Sample cell subset or site, as interpreted from the label and publication: CD45RA-negative fraction. The receptors were gathered from a man between 18 and 29 years old in good health.

This clone was counted a few times. This chain connects TRBV5-1 to TRBJ1-1, with D unclear. Germline values: CDR1 SGHRS, CDR2 YFSETQ. V dropped 0 bases and J dropped 7 bases, with 7 bases sitting between them. The CDR3 consists of 12 residues. CDR3 nucleotides: TGCGCCAGCAGCTTGGAAGGGTTTGAAGCTTTCTTT. Its translation: CASSLEGFEAFF.

The gene calls are TRBV10-1 and TRBJ2-1; D call uncertain. This CDR3 comprises 13 residues. V lost 6 bases and J lost 1, with 7 bases in between. Germline V gene sequence: CDR1 WNHNN, CDR2 SYGVQD (reference sequence). The CDR3 nucleotides read TGCGCCAGCAGCAAGGGTTCCTACAATGAGCAGTTCTTC. Protein sequence: CASSKGSYNEQFF.

This clone turned up a few times. This sequence joins TRBV7-2 and TRBJ2-7; 8 nucleotides line up with TRBD1. The J segment lost 3 bases and the V segment lost 4 bases, leaving 5 bases of the junction unmatched. Germline CDR1 SGHTA, CDR2 FQGNSA. The CDR3 loop spans 14 amino acids. The CDR3: CASSYTTGVYEQYF. The CDR3 DNA follows: TGTGCCAGCAGCTACACGACAGGGGTCTACGAGCAGTACTTC. Filled out from reference TRBV7-2 and TRBJ2-7, the complete variable domain reads GAGVSQSPSNKVTEKGKDVELRCDPISGHTALYWYRQSLGQGLEFLIYFQGNSAPDKSGLPSDRFSAERTGGSVSTLTIQRTQQEDSAVYLCASSYTTGVYEQYFGPGTRLTVT.

The chain joins TRBV9 to TRBJ2-1, with 9 nucleotides matching TRBD1. J lost 6 bases, V lost 4 bases, and 8 bases had no gene match. The germline CDR1 and CDR2 sequences are SGDLS and YYNGEE. The CDR3 loop spans 15 amino acids. The CDR3 region is CASSPPGTGLNEQFF. The CDR3 DNA reads TGTGCCAGCAGCCCACCCGGGACAGGGCTCAATGAGCAGTTCTTC.

The V and J genes are TRBV6-5 and TRBJ1-1; 11 bases map to TRBD1. The CDR3 has 14 residues. Losses at the gene ends were 5 bases for V and 5 bases for J; bases not matched to a gene: 4. Germline CDR1 MNHEY, CDR2 SVGAGI. The CDR3 is CASSRGTGGTEAFF. DNA for the CDR3: TGTGCCAGCAGTCGCGGGACAGGGGGGACTGAAGCTTTCTTT.

This clone was found a few times. The gene calls are TRBV6-6 and TRBJ2-3; 8 bases map to TRBD2. V gave up 7 bases and J gave up 5 bases; unmatched junction bases: 8. The germline gives CDR1 MNHNY, CDR2 SVGAGI (reference sequence). The CDR3 spans 14 residues. CDR3 protein: CASTVAGSVDTQYF. In DNA, the CDR3 is TGTGCCAGCACCGTAGCGGGGTCGGTAGATACGCAGTATTTT.